This TCR beta chain was captured by sequencing in a study of blood T cell repertoires in COVID-19. Looking at the study overall: PBMCs, B-cell-depleted T cells, or T cells provided the cDNA or gDNA that made up the material.

Participant-given clinical history determined each cohort assignment. How the authors handled the data: Estimates of nucleated cell counts were drawn from the amplification of reference gene primers. TCRdb's table, derived via immunoSEQ multiplex PCR, lists solely in-frame clones and lacks some. Clone size and V and J calls were adopted from that table, with D and trimming inferred from the DNA. The sample carries more than 250,000 clones, about four fifths recorded once. Trimming removed 5 bases at V and 5 bases at J, with 10 bases between. The CDR3 spans 14 residues. The germline gives CDR1 SGHAT, CDR2 FQDESV (reference sequence).

This clonotype was sampled from a man between 35 and 55 years old who had been exposed to COVID-19. This chain links TRBV11-1 with TRBJ1-6, with D possibly matching TRBD1 (5 bases). What was sequenced was PBMCs or T cells enriched from blood (not recorded which). The DNA of the CDR3 is TGTGCCAGCAGCGACCGGGGGAATAATTCACCCCTCCACTTT. Translated: CASSDRGNNSPLHF. Variable domain in full (rest from reference TRBV11-1 and TRBJ1-6): EAEVAQSPRYKITEKSQAVAFWCDPISGHATLYWYRQILGQGPELLVQFQDESVVDDSQLPKDRFSAERLKGVDSTLKIQPAELGDSAMYLCASSDRGNNSPLHFGNGTRLTVT.